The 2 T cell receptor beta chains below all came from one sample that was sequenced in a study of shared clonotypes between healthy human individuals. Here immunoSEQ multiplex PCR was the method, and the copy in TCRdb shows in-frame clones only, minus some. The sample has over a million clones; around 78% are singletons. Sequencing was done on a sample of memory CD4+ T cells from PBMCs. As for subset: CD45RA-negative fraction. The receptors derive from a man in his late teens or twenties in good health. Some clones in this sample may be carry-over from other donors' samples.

The CDR3 DNA is TGCGCCAGCAGCCAAGGAATTACCCGGGGTGCGGGCACTGAAGCTTTCTTT. It translates to CASSQGITRGAGTEAFF. The V call is TRBV4-1, the J call TRBJ1-1; unclear D gene. CDR3 length: 17 residues. Trimming took 1 base from V and 4 from J, leaving 19 bases between them. The germline V gene encodes CDR1 MGHRA and CDR2 YSYEKL.

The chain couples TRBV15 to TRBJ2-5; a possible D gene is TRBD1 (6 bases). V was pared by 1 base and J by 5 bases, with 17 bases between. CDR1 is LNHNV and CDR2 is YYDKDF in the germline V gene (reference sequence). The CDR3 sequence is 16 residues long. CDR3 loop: CATSRARAGQRETQYF. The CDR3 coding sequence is TGTGCCACCAGCAGAGCCCGGGCCGGACAGAGGGAGACCCAGTACTTC.